This T cell receptor (beta chain) was retrieved from a study of cytomegalovirus exposure and HLA in healthy donors. Study information: Counted in an early data release were 75 million to 85 million unique TCRs from HLA-typed donors.

Study-wide results and caveats: A few CMV-associated chains were confirmed in vitro to be specific for CMV antigens. Published work reported that the classifier diagnosed cytomegalovirus status with high specificity and sensitivity.

Both 60 Vbeta primers and 13 Jbeta primers went into the PCR. The method was immunoSEQ multiplex PCR; TCRdb's version includes in-frame clones alone and lacks a portion of them. The sample lists roughly 190,000 clones; around four fifths were seen once. The V gene lost 3 bases and the J gene lost 4 bases, with 9 bases spanning the gap. The germline V gene encodes CDR1 SGHDT and CDR2 YYEEEE. The length of the CDR3 is 13 residues. Comment on this clone: Its antigen is undetermined.

The chain links TRBV5-6 to TRBJ2-3; D is unresolved. The sample was PBMCs. This sequence originates from a man aged 35 to 55 in good health and CMV-seropositive. CDR3 residues: CASSSMPADTQYF. The CDR3 DNA follows: TGTGCCAGCAGCTCGATGCCAGCAGATACGCAGTATTTT.